Sequencing of this T cell receptor beta chain was carried out in a study of cytomegalovirus exposure and HLA in healthy donors. Across the study: There were around 100 million unique TCR beta sequences, drawn from around 180 million T cells, in an earlier analysis. The study, taken as a whole, reports: Previous analysis showed most TCR beta V segments were productive about 87% or about 30% of the time.

The CDR3 totals 13 residues. V was pared by 5 bases and J by 2 bases, with 10 bases between. Germline V gene sequence: CDR1 SGHRS, CDR2 YFSETQ. The primer mix had 60 Vbeta and 13 Jbeta primers. Method: immunoSEQ multiplex PCR; TCRdb's copy keeps in-frame clones and lacks some. In the table there are approximately 140,000 clones, 70% to 80% of which are singletons. This clone was observed a few times. Its specificity is unknown. The source is a man younger than 30 in good health and CMV-seronegative. The sample taken for sequencing was PBMCs. This chain uses TRBV5-1 with TRBJ1-1; perhaps TRBD1 as D (5 bases). The CDR3 sequence: CASRGGTNTEAFF. The CDR3 region has the DNA TGCGCCAGCAGGGGGGGGACTAACACTGAAGCTTTCTTT.